Each of the 5 T cell receptor beta chains below was sequenced from the same sample in a study of blood T cell repertoires in COVID-19. Generated by immunoSEQ multiplex PCR, the TCRdb table keeps only in-frame clones and is missing some. The sample comprises over 100,000 clones, less than 85% of which are singletons, and more than 9% rests with the top ten. The sequencing sample was made of peripheral blood. The receptor set was obtained from a woman aged 55-75 years with acute or convalescent COVID-19.

The rearrangement joins TRBV4-1 to TRBJ1-3; no firm D call. The CDR3 consists of 15 residues. Germline CDR1 is MGHRA and CDR2 is YSYEKL. Trimming removed 8 bases from V and 0 bases from J, with 14 bases in between. CDR3 in amino acids: CASEGRVGSGNTIYF. Here the CDR3 DNA reads TGCGCCAGCGAGGGTCGGGTTGGCTCTGGAAACACCATATATTTT.

This chain uses TRBV6-5 with TRBJ1-1; D gene ambiguous. CDR1 MNHEY and CDR2 SVGAGI come from the germline V gene. The CDR3 covers 14 residues. The V end lost 5 bases, the J end lost 6 bases, and 16 bases lay between the germline ends. This CDR3 reads CASSPRIRGAEAFF. CDR3 DNA: TGTGCCAGCAGTCCCCGGATCAGAGGCGCTGAAGCTTTCTTT.

This chain connects TRBV15 to TRBJ1-3; TRBD1 is a possible D gene (5 bases). The CDR3 sequence is 17 residues long. The germline V gene encodes CDR1 LNHNV and CDR2 YYDKDF (reference sequence). Trimming took 2 bases from V and 0 from J, leaving 14 bases between them. Here the CDR3 DNA reads TGTGCCACCAGCAGAACCGGGACTGAACTCTCTGGAAACACCATATATTTT. Encoded protein: CATSRTGTELSGNTIYF.

The V call is TRBV7-3, the J call TRBJ1-1, with a possible D match to TRBD1 (5 bases). V shed 6 bases and J shed 1 base, with 9 bases lying between them. The length of the CDR3 is 13 residues. CDR1 is SGHTA and CDR2 is FQGTGA in the germline V gene. CDR3 DNA sequence: TGTGCCAGCAGTCTAAGGGGGAACACTGAAGCTTTCTTT. Residues: CASSLRGNTEAFF.

This chain links TRBV3-1 (or the pseudogene TRBV3-2) with TRBJ1-5; D not resolved. V was pared by 4 bases and J by 6 bases, with 10 bases between. Germline lookup yields CDR1 LGHDT and CDR2 YNNKEL (reference sequence). This CDR3 spans 13 amino acids. This chain's CDR3 is CASSPIAGQPQHF. CDR3 bases: TGTGCCAGCAGCCCGATCGCGGGTCAGCCCCAGCATTTT.